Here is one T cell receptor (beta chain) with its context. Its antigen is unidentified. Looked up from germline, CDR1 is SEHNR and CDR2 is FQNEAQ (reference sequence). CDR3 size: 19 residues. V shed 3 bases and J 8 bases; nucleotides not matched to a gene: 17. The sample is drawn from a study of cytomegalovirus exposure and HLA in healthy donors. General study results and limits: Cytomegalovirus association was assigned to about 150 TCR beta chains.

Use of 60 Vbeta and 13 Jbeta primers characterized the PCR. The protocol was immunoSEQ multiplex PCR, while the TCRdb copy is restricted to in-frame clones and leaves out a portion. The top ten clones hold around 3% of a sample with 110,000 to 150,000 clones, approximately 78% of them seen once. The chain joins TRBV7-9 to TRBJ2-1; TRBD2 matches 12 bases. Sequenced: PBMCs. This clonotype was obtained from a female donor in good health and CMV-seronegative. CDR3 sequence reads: CASSFPRLAGEYSPDEQFF. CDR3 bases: TGTGCCAGCAGCTTCCCCCGACTAGCGGGAGAGTATTCGCCTGATGAGCAGTTCTTC.